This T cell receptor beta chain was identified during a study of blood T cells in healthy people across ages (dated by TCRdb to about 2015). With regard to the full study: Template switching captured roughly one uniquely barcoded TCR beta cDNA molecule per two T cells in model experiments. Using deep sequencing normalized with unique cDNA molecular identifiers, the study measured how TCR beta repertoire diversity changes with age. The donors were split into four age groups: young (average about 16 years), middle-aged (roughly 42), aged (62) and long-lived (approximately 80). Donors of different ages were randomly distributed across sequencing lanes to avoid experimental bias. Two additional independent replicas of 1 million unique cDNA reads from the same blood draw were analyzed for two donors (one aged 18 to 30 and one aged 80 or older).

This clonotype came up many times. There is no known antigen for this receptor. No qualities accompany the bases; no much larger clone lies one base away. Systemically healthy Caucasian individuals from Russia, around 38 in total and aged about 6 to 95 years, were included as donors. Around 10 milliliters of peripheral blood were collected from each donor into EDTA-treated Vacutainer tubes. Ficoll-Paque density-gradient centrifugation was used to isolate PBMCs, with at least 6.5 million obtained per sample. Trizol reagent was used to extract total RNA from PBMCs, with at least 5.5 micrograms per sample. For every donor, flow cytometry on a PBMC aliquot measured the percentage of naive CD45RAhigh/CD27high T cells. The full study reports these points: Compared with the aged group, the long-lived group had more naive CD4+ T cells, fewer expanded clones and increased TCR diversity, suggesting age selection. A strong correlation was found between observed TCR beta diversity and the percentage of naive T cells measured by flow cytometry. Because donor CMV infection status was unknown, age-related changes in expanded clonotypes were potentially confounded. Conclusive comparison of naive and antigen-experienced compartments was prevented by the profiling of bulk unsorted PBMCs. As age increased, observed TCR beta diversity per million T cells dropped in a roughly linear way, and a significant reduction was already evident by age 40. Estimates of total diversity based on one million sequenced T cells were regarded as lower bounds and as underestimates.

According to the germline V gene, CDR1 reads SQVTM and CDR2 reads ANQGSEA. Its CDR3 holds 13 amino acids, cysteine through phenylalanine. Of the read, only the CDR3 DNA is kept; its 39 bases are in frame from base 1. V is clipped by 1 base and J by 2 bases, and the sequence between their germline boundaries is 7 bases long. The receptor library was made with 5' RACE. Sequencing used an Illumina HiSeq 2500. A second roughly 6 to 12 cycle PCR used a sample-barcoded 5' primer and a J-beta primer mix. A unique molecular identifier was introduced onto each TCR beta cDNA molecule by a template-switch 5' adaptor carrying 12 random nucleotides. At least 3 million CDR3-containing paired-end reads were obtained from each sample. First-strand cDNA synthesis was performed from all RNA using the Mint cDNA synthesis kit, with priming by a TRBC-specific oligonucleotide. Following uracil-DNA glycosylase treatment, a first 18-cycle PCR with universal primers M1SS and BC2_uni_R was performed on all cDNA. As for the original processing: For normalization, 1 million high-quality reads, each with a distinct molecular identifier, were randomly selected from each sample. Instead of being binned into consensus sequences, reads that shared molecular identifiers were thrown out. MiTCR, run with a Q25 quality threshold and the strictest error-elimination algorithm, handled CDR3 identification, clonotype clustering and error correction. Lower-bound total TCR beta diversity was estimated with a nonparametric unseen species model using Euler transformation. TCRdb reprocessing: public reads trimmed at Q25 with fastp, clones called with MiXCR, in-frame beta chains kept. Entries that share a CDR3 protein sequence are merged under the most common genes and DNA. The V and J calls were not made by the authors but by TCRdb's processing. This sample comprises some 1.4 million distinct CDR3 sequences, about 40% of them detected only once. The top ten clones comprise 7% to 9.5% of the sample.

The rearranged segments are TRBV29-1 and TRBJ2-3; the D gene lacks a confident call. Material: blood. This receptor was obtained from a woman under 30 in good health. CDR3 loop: CSVEVHPTDTQYF. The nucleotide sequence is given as TGCAGCGTTGAAGTGCACCCCACAGATACGCAGTATTTT.